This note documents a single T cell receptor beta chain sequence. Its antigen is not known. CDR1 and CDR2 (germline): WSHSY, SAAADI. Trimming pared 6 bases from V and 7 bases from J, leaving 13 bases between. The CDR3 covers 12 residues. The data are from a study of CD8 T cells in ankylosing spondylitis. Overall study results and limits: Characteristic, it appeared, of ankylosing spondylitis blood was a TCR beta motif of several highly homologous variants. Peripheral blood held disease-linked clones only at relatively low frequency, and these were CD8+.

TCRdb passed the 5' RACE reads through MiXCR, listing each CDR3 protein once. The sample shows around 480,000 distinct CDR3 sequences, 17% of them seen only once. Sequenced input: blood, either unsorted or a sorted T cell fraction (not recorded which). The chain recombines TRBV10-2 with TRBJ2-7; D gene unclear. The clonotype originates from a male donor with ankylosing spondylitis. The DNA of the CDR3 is TGCGCCAGCAGGCGGCCGCCAGCTGAGCAGTACTTC. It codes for CASRRPPAEQYF.